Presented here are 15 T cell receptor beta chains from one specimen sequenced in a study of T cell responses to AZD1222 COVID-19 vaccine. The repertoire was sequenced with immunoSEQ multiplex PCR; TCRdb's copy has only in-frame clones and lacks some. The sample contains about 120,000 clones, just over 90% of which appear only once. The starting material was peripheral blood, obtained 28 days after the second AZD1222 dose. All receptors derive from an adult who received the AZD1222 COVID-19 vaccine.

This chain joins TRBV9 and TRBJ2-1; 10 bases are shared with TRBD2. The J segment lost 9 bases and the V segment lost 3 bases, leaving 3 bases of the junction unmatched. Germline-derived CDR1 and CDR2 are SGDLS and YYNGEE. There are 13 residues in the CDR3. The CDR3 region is CASSGTSGVEQFF. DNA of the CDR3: TGTGCCAGCAGCGGAACTAGCGGGGTTGAGCAGTTCTTC.

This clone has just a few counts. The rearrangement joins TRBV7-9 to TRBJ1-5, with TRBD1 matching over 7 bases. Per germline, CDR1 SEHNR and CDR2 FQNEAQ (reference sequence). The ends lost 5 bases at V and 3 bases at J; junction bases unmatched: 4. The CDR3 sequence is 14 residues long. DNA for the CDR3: TGTGCCAGCAGCCCCCAGGGGGACAATCAGCCCCAGCATTTT. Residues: CASSPQGDNQPQHF.

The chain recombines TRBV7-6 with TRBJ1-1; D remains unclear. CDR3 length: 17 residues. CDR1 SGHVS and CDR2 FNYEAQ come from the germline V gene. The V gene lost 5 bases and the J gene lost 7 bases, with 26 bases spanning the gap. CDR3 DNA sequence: TGTGCCAGCAGCCCGTACTCCCCGCCACGGAGCAGGTTTGAAGCTTTCTTT. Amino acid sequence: CASSPYSPPRSRFEAFF. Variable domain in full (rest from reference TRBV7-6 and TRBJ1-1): GAGVSQSPRYKVTKRGQDVALRCDPISGHVSLYWYRQALGQGPEFLTYFNYEAQQDKSGLPNDRFSAERPEGSISTLTIQRTEQRDSAMYRCASSPYSPPRSRFEAFFGQGTRLTVV.

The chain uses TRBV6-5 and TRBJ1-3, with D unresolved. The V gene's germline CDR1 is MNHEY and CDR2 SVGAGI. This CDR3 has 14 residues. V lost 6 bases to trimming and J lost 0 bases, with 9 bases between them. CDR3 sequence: CASRTGSSGNTIYF. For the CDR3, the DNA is TGTGCCAGCAGGACGGGAAGCTCTGGAAACACCATATATTTT.

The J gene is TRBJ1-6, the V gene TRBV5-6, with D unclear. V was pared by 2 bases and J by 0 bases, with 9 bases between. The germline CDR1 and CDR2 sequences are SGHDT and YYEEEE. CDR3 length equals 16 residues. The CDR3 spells CASSFRGSSYNSPLHF. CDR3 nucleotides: TGTGCCAGCAGCTTTCGGGGAAGCTCCTATAATTCACCCCTCCACTTT.

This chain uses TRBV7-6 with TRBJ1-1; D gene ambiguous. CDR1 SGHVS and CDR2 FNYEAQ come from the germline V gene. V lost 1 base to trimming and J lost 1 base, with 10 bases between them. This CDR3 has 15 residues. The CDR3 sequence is CASSLGQNKNTEAFF. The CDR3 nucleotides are TGTGCCAGCAGCTTAGGGCAGAACAAGAACACTGAAGCTTTCTTT. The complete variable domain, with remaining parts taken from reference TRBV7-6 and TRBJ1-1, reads GAGVSQSPRYKVTKRGQDVALRCDPISGHVSLYWYRQALGQGPEFLTYFNYEAQQDKSGLPNDRFSAERPEGSISTLTIQRTEQRDSAMYRCASSLGQNKNTEAFFGQGTRLTVV.

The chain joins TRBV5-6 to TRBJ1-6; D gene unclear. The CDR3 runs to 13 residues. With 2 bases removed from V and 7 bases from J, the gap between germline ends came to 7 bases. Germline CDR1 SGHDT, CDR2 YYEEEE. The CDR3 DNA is TGTGCCAGCAGCTTTTGGGCAAATTCACCCCTCCACTTT. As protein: CASSFWANSPLHF.

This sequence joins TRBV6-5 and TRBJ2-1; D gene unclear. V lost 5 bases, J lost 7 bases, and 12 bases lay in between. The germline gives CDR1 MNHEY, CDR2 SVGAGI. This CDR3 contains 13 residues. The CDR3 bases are TGTGCCAGCAGTACGCTGAATCAAAATGAGCAGTTCTTC. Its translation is CASSTLNQNEQFF.

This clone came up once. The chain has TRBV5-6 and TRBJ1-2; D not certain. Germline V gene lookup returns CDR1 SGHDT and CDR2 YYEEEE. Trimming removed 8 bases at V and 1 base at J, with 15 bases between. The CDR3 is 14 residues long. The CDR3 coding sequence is TGTGCCAGTCGACCGCCTGCGCTTAACTATGGCTACACCTTC. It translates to CASRPPALNYGYTF. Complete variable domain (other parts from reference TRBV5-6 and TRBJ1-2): DAGVTQSPTHLIKTRGQQVTLRCSPKSGHDTVSWYQQALGQGPQFIFQYYEEEERQRGNFPDRFSGHQFPNYSSELNVNALLLGDSALYLCASRPPALNYGYTFGSGTRLTVV.

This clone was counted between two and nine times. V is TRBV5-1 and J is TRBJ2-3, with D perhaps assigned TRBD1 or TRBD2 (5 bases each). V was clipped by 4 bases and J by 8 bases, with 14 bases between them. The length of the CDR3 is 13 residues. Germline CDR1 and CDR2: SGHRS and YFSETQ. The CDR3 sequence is CASSAGAGGTQYF. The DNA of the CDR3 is TGCGCCAGCAGCGCCGGGGCCGGAGGTACGCAGTATTTT.

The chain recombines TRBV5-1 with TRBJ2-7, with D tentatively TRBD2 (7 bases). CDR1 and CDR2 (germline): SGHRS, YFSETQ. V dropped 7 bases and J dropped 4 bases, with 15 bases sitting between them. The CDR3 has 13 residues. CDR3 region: CASGGGARYEQYF. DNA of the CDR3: TGCGCCAGCGGAGGGGGGGCTCGGTACGAGCAGTACTTC.

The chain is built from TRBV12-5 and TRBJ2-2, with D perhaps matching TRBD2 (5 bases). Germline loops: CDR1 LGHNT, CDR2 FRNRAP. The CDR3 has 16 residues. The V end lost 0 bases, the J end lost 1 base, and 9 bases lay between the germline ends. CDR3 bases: TGTGCTAGTGGTTTGGTATTTACTAGGAACACCGGGGAGCTGTTTTTT. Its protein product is CASGLVFTRNTGELFF.

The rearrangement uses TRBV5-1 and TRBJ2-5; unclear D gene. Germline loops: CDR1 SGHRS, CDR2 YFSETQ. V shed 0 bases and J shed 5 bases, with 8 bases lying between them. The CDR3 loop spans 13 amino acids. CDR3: CASSLELWETQYF. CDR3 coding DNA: TGCGCCAGCAGCTTGGAGTTGTGGGAGACCCAGTACTTC.

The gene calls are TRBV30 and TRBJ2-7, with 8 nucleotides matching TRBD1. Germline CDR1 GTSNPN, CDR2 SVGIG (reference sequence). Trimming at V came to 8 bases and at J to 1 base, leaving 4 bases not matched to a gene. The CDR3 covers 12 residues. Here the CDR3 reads CATGQGSYEQYF. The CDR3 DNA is TGTGCCACCGGACAGGGATCCTACGAGCAGTACTTC.

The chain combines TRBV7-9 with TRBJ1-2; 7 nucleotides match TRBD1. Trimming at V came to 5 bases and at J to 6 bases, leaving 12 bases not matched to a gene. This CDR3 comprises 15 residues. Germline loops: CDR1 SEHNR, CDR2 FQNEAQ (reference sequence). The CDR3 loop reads CASSLPPGQRDGYTF. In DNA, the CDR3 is TGTGCCAGCAGCCTACCACCGGGACAGAGAGATGGCTACACCTTC.